This section outlines one TCR beta chain sequence together with its context. The data stem from a study of blood T cells in healthy people across ages. A J-beta primer mix and a sample-barcoded 5' primer were used in a second PCR of roughly 7 to 12 cycles. TCRdb recomputed calls from the 5' RACE reads with MiXCR, one row per CDR3 protein. This table has fewer than 700,000 distinct CDR3 sequences, around 48% appearing once. The receptor was derived from a man older than 75 in good health. Source material: blood.

The CDR3 loop reads CASSLGPGLFEQYF. The CDR3 DNA is TGTGCCAGCAGCTTAGGACCTGGTCTGTTCGAGCAGTACTTC. The V call is TRBV7-2, the J call TRBJ2-7; D is undetermined. Germline V gene data show CDR1 as SGHTA and CDR2 as FQGNSA. V was pared by 1 base and J by 6 bases, with 13 bases between. The CDR3 is 14 amino acids.